The rows below give T cell receptor beta chains drawn from one sample of a study of blood T cell repertoires in COVID-19. Sequenced by immunoSEQ multiplex PCR; TCRdb stores in-frame clones only, minus some. The sample lists approximately 160,000 clones, 81% occurring once. The source material was peripheral blood. Receptors were obtained from a man aged 55 to 69 with active or convalescent COVID-19. The CDR3 runs from the conserved cysteine through the conserved F or W. D genes are given only for firm matches. The size entry is marked missing in some rows and otherwise reads once, few, many or a size class.

V gene: TRBV10-2
clone size: NA
J gene: TRBJ2-7
D gene: NA
CDR3 protein: CASSEYSSYEQYF
CDR3 DNA: TGCGCCAGCAGTGAGTACAGCTCCTACGAGCAGTACTTC

V gene: TRBV19
clone size: NA
J gene: TRBJ2-2
D gene: NA
CDR3 protein: CASSPRTGELFF
CDR3 DNA: TGTGCCAGTAGTCCCCGTACCGGGGAGCTGTTTTTT

V gene: TRBV6-5
clone size: NA
J gene: TRBJ1-2
D gene: TRBD1
CDR3 protein: CASRETGGYGYTF
CDR3 DNA: TGTGCCAGCAGGGAGACAGGGGGATATGGCTACACCTTC

V gene: TRBV6-5
clone size: NA
J gene: TRBJ2-7
D gene: TRBD1
CDR3 protein: CASMGQGGYEQYF
CDR3 DNA: TGTGCCAGCATGGGACAGGGGGGGTACGAGCAGTACTTC

V gene: TRBV19
clone size: few
J gene: TRBJ2-3
D gene: NA
CDR3 protein: CASSISGDTQYF
CDR3 DNA: TGTGCCAGTAGTATTTCGGGGGATACGCAGTATTTT

V gene: TRBV6-1
clone size: NA
J gene: TRBJ1-6
D gene: NA
CDR3 protein: CASSELSGNSPLHF
CDR3 DNA: TGTGCCAGCAGTGAATTGTCAGGAAATTCACCCCTCCACTTT

V gene: TRBV2
clone size: NA
J gene: TRBJ2-5
D gene: TRBD1
CDR3 protein: CASRRDRASQETQYF
CDR3 DNA: TGTGCCAGCAGGCGTGACAGGGCATCCCAAGAGACCCAGTACTTC

V gene: TRBV27
clone size: NA
J gene: TRBJ1-1
D gene: TRBD1
CDR3 protein: CASSSGQGMNTEAFF
CDR3 DNA: TGTGCCAGCAGTTCGGGACAGGGGATGAACACTGAAGCTTTCTTT

V gene: TRBV5-1
clone size: NA
J gene: TRBJ2-6
D gene: TRBD1
CDR3 protein: CASSPGTGDGANVLTF
CDR3 DNA: TGCGCCAGCAGTCCCGGGACAGGGGACGGGGCCAACGTCCTGACTTTC

V gene: TRBV11-2
clone size: few
J gene: TRBJ1-6
D gene: NA
CDR3 protein: CASSLSGYGDSPLHF
CDR3 DNA: TGTGCCAGCAGCTTAAGCGGCTATGGAGATTCACCCCTCCACTTT

V gene: TRBV7-3
clone size: NA
J gene: TRBJ2-2
D gene: TRBD2
CDR3 protein: CASSLVPAGGLNTGELFF
CDR3 DNA: TGTGCCAGCAGCTTAGTCCCAGCGGGGGGATTAAACACCGGGGAGCTGTTTTTT

V gene: TRBV7-2
clone size: NA
J gene: TRBJ1-6
D gene: NA
CDR3 protein: CASSHDYKNSPLHF
CDR3 DNA: TGTGCCAGCAGCCATGACTACAAGAATTCACCCCTCCACTTT

V gene: TRBV27
clone size: once
J gene: TRBJ1-1
D gene: TRBD1
CDR3 protein: CASSYVKGGFTEAFF
CDR3 DNA: TGTGCCAGCAGTTACGTAAAAGGGGGCTTCACTGAAGCTTTCTTT

V gene: TRBV18
clone size: NA
J gene: TRBJ2-5
D gene: NA
CDR3 protein: CASSPDLAYQETQYF
CDR3 DNA: TGTGCCAGCTCACCGGACCTAGCGTACCAAGAGACCCAGTACTTC

V gene: TRBV11-2
clone size: NA
J gene: TRBJ2-7
D gene: NA
CDR3 protein: CASSLDQVRTYEQYF
CDR3 DNA: TGTGCCAGCAGCTTAGATCAGGTCAGAACCTACGAGCAGTACTTC

V gene: TRBV19
clone size: NA
J gene: TRBJ1-5
D gene: NA
CDR3 protein: CASSIAAGRDSNQPQHF
CDR3 DNA: TGTGCCAGTAGTATAGCGGCAGGGCGGGATTCCAATCAGCCCCAGCATTTT

V gene: TRBV18
clone size: NA
J gene: TRBJ2-7
D gene: NA
CDR3 protein: CASSLETGPLLYF
CDR3 DNA: TGTGCCAGCTCACTAGAGACAGGTCCCCTTCTCTACTTC

V gene: TRBV3-1/TRBV3-2
clone size: NA
J gene: TRBJ2-3
D gene: TRBD2
CDR3 protein: CASSQGSGSTQYF
CDR3 DNA: TGTGCCAGCAGCCAAGGGAGCGGGAGTACGCAGTATTTT

V gene: TRBV9
clone size: few
J gene: TRBJ2-2
D gene: NA
CDR3 protein: CASSVGGNTGELFF
CDR3 DNA: TGTGCCAGCAGCGTAGGCGGGAACACCGGGGAGCTGTTTTTT

V gene: TRBV25-1
clone size: NA
J gene: TRBJ1-1
D gene: NA
CDR3 protein: CASSVGHNMNTEAFF
CDR3 DNA: TGTGCCAGCAGTGTGGGACACAATATGAACACTGAAGCTTTCTTT

V gene: TRBV2
clone size: NA
J gene: TRBJ1-5
D gene: NA
CDR3 protein: CASSGARGDNQPQHF
CDR3 DNA: TGTGCCAGCAGTGGGGCCAGGGGTGATAATCAGCCCCAGCATTTT

V gene: TRBV5-1
clone size: few
J gene: TRBJ1-3
D gene: NA
CDR3 protein: CASSLAGNPGNTIYF
CDR3 DNA: TGCGCCAGCAGCTTGGCCGGGAACCCTGGAAACACCATATATTTT

V gene: TRBV7-2
clone size: few
J gene: TRBJ2-5
D gene: TRBD2
CDR3 protein: CASSPGLAGVVTQYF
CDR3 DNA: TGTGCCAGCAGCCCGGGACTAGCGGGAGTGGTGACCCAGTACTTC

V gene: TRBV5-6
clone size: few
J gene: TRBJ2-7
D gene: TRBD2
CDR3 protein: CASSFALTSGYEQYF
CDR3 DNA: TGTGCCAGCAGCTTTGCACTGACTAGCGGGTACGAGCAGTACTTC

V gene: TRBV11-3
clone size: NA
J gene: TRBJ2-5
D gene: TRBD2
CDR3 protein: CASSPGTSGGKGQETQYF
CDR3 DNA: TGTGCCAGCAGCCCTGGGACTAGCGGGGGGAAGGGGCAAGAGACCCAGTACTTC

V gene: TRBV10-3
clone size: NA
J gene: TRBJ2-3
D gene: TRBD2
CDR3 protein: CAISEPADLAGVTDTQYF
CDR3 DNA: TGTGCCATCAGTGAGCCGGCCGATCTAGCGGGAGTAACAGATACGCAGTATTTT

V gene: TRBV11-2
clone size: NA
J gene: TRBJ2-1
D gene: TRBD1
CDR3 protein: CASSLVKSGQGVNEQFF
CDR3 DNA: TGTGCCAGCAGCTTAGTCAAGAGTGGGCAGGGGGTAAATGAGCAGTTCTTC